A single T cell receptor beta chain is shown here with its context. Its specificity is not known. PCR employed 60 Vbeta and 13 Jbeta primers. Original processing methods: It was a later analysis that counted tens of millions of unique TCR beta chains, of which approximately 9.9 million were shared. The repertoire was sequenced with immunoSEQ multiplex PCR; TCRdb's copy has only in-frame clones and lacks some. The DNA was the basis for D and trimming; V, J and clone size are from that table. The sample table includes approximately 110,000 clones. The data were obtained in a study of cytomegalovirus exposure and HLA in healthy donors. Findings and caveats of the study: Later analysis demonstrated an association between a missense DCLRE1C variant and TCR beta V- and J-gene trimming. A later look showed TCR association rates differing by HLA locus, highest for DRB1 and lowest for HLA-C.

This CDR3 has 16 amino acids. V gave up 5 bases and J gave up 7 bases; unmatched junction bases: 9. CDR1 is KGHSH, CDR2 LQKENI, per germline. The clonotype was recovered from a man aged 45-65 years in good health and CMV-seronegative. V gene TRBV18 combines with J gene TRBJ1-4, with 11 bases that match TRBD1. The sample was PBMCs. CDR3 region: CASSTGRDRGSEKLFF. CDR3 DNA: TGTGCCAGCTCAACCGGCCGGGACAGGGGGAGTGAAAAACTGTTTTTT.